This T cell receptor beta chain was sequenced during a study of CD4 T cells in relation to SARS-CoV-2 and coronaviruses. Comment on this clone: What it recognizes is unknown. Other DNA sequences within the sample encode an identical CDR3.

Unexposed donor CD4+ T cells date from 2011-2018, before the COVID-19 pandemic. After about 10 days of culture, CD4+ T cells were isolated. Trimming removed 1 base from V and 7 bases from J, with 5 bases in between. Per germline, CDR1 DFQATT and CDR2 SNEGSKA (reference sequence). The CDR3 is made up of 11 amino acids. Profiled with immunoSEQ multiplex PCR; TCRdb holds only in-frame clones, not every one. The table records 20,000 to 25,000 clones, around 80% of them present only once. The rearrangement links TRBV20-1 to TRBJ2-1; D uncertain. This sequence originates from a human donor in good health. Sequencing input: CD4+ T cells from PBMCs, cultured in vitro. This CDR3 reads CSARGPNEQFF. The CDR3 DNA sequence: TGCAGTGCTAGAGGTCCGAATGAGCAGTTCTTC.